These 24 T cell receptor beta chains were all obtained from the same sample, sequenced in a study of vaccination effects on CD4 cells after COVID-19. No antigen has been identified for these receptors. Antigen-specific CD4+ T cells were expanded with viral peptide pools in the ViraFEST assay before sequencing. The culture ran for 10 days, and then CD4+ T cells were isolated. Previously uninfected by SARS-CoV-2, the vaccine recipients also showed negative nucleocapsid antibodies. Measured with immunoSEQ multiplex PCR; TCRdb has only the in-frame clones, and not every one. The sample has 65,000 or so clones; 60% to 80% are singletons. Specimen: CD4+ T cells from PBMCs cultured with HCoV-NL63 spike peptides, collected before COVID-19 vaccination. These TCRs come from a human donor who received a COVID-19 vaccine.

The CDR3 is CASRQGQDGNTIYF. CDR3 nucleotides: TGTGCCAGCAGACAGGGACAGGACGGAAACACCATATATTTT. The genes are TRBV6-6 and TRBJ1-3, with 8 bases lining up with TRBD1. V shed 6 bases and J 4 bases; nucleotides not matched to a gene: 5. This CDR3 has 14 amino acids. The V gene's germline CDR1 is MNHNY and CDR2 SVGAGI (reference sequence).

The chain links TRBV5-3 to TRBJ2-7, with D possibly matching TRBD1 (6 bases). TRBV5-3 is annotated as an ORF whose role is uncertain. V dropped 6 bases and J dropped 0 bases, with 22 bases sitting between them. This CDR3 region has 17 residues. For the CDR3, the DNA is TGTGCCAGAACAGACAGGAGAACTGTCCTGAGCTCCTACGAGCAGTACGTC. It codes for CARTDRRTVLSSYEQYV.

The chain joins TRBV5-5 to TRBJ1-6, with D perhaps matching TRBD1 (6 bases). Germline lookup yields CDR1 SGHKS and CDR2 YYEKEE (reference sequence). This CDR3 region has 15 residues. The V end lost 2 bases, the J end lost 3 bases, and 9 bases lay between the germline ends. The CDR3 DNA follows: TGTGCCAGCAGCTTCCGGGACAACTATAATTCACCCCTCCACTTT. Amino acids: CASSFRDNYNSPLHF.

The chain is built from TRBV6-5 and TRBJ2-2, with D perhaps being TRBD1 or TRBD2 (5 bases each). Trimming removed 6 bases from V and 7 bases from J, with 15 bases in between. Germline assignment: CDR1 MNHEY and CDR2 SVGAGI. The CDR3 runs to 14 residues. The CDR3 DNA is TGTGCCAGCAGCCGGGCAGCGAGGGGCGGGGAGCTGTTTTTT. The encoded protein is CASSRAARGGELFF.

This clone was observed once. The chain employs TRBV7-2 and TRBJ2-7, with 9 bases matching TRBD1. Trimming cost V 5 bases and J 3 bases; bases outside gene matches: 8. The CDR3 is made up of 15 amino acids. In germline, CDR1 is SGHTA, CDR2 FQGNSA. Here the CDR3 DNA reads TGTGCCAGCAGCAGAACAGGGGGCGGATTCTACGAGCAGTACGTC. The encoded protein is CASSRTGGGFYEQYV.

The chain carries TRBV7-3 and TRBJ1-1, with D maybe TRBD1 (5 bases). The CDR3 has 13 residues. V was trimmed by 9 bases and J by 1 base, leaving 12 bases between them. Per the germline V gene, CDR1 is SGHTA and CDR2 is FQGTGA. This CDR3 is CASGKTENTEAFF. For the CDR3, the DNA is TGTGCCAGTGGTAAGACAGAGAACACTGAAGCTTTCTTT.

V and J are TRBV4-1 and TRBJ2-6; D gene ambiguous. CDR1 is MGHRA and CDR2 is YSYEKL in the germline V gene. V was cut by 4 bases and J by 1 base, with 11 bases left in between. The CDR3 extends over 16 amino acids. CDR3 residues: CASSLLVGSGANVLTF. CDR3 sequence (DNA): TGCGCCAGCAGCCTCCTCGTCGGGTCTGGGGCCAACGTCCTGACTTTC.

V is TRBV9 and J is TRBJ2-1, with 14 positions matching TRBD2. The germline gives CDR1 SGDLS, CDR2 YYNGEE. This CDR3 has 17 amino acids. J lost 7 bases, V lost 4 bases, and 10 bases had no gene match. The CDR3 DNA follows: TGTGCCAGCAGCCGAGACCCGGGACTAGCGGGGGAAAATGAGCAGTTCTTC. As protein: CASSRDPGLAGENEQFF.

This chain connects TRBV7-2 to TRBJ2-4, with D unclear. CDR3 size: 12 residues. Germline lookup yields CDR1 SGHTA and CDR2 FQGNSA. Trimming took 1 base from V and 3 from J, leaving 1 base between them. DNA of the CDR3: TGTGCCAGCAGCTTAGGCAAAAACATTCAGTACTTC. Amino acid sequence: CASSLGKNIQYF.

This chain joins TRBV12-1 and TRBJ2-4; TRBD2 is the table's D call, not checked against the DNA. TRBV12-1 is a recognized pseudogene. The CDR3 is made up of 19 amino acids. The CDR3 is CASTTTWGDLKVAKNIQYF. The CDR3 DNA sequence: TGTGCCAGCACTACGACCTGGGGGGACCTTAAAGTAGCCAAAAACATTCAGTACTTC.

V gene TRBV5-1 combines with J gene TRBJ2-4, with 8 bases aligning to TRBD1. From germline, CDR1 is SGHRS and CDR2 YFSETQ. The CDR3 contains 16 residues. The junction had 4 bases not matched to a gene; V was cut back by 0 bases and J by 2 bases. As DNA, the CDR3 is TGCGCCAGCAGCTTGGCAGGCAGGGGGCCCAAAAACATTCAGTACTTC. Protein sequence: CASSLAGRGPKNIQYF.

The chain is built from TRBV12-5 and TRBJ2-3, with D possibly called TRBD1 or TRBD2 (5 bases each). The CDR3 covers 13 residues. Per the germline V gene, CDR1 is LGHNT and CDR2 is FRNRAP. Trimming removed 0 bases at V and 4 bases at J, with 5 bases between. For the CDR3, the DNA is TGTGCTAGTGGTTTGGTGGGGGCAGATACGCAGTATTTT. Its translation is CASGLVGADTQYF.

V is TRBV10-2 and J is TRBJ2-1; 8 bases map to TRBD2. The germline CDR1 and CDR2 sequences are WSHSY and SAAADI. CDR3 length: 16 amino acids. V was pared by 10 bases and J by 6 bases, with 17 bases of the junction left unmatched. The chain's CDR3 is CATIGGLGRAPNEQFF. The CDR3 DNA follows: TGCGCCACTATCGGGGGACTAGGGAGGGCACCCAATGAGCAGTTCTTC.

The chain links TRBV2 to TRBJ1-2, with 8 bases fitting TRBD1. Losses at the gene ends were 7 bases for V and 3 bases for J; bases not matched to a gene: 7. The CDR3 totals 14 residues. Germline V gene sequence: CDR1 SNHLY, CDR2 FYNNEI. CDR3 sequence: CASMPDRVDYGYTF. DNA of the CDR3: TGTGCCAGCATGCCGGACAGGGTGGACTATGGCTACACCTTC. The full variable domain, completed using reference TRBV2 and TRBJ1-2, is EPEVTQTPSHQVTQMGQEVILRCVPISNHLYFYWYRQILGQKVEFLVSFYNNEISEKSEIFDDQFSVERPDGSNFTLKIRSTKLEDSAMYFCASMPDRVDYGYTFGSGTRLTVV.

The CDR3 DNA sequence: TGTGCCAGCAGTGAGCCACAAACACCCCTCCACTTT. Its translation: CASSEPQTPLHF. V and J are TRBV2 and TRBJ1-6; D is ambiguous. The germline V and J ends were trimmed by 3 bases and 11 bases, with 8 bases remaining between them. This CDR3 is built from 12 residues. Per germline, CDR1 SNHLY and CDR2 FYNNEI.

The rearrangement joins TRBV2 to TRBJ2-7; maybe TRBD1 (6 bases). CDR3 size: 14 residues. Deletions cut 9 bases from V and 2 bases from J, with 17 bases between. Germline lookup yields CDR1 SNHLY and CDR2 FYNNEI. CDR3 protein: CASVTGTTPYEQYV. The CDR3 coding sequence is TGTGCCAGTGTAACCGGGACAACCCCCTACGAGCAGTACGTC.

CDR3: CASSYEVNSPLHF. The CDR3, as DNA: TGTGCCAGCAGTTACGAGGTTAATTCACCCCTCCACTTT. This rearrangement joins TRBV6-2 or TRBV6-3 to TRBJ1-6, with D uncertain. CDR3 length: 13 amino acids. CDR1 is MNHEY, CDR2 SVGEGT, per germline. Deletions cut 2 bases from V and 6 bases from J, with 5 bases between.

V gene TRBV6-2 or TRBV6-3 combines with J gene TRBJ2-4; D is unresolved. Germline loops: CDR1 MNHEY, CDR2 SVGEGT. This CDR3 is built from 14 residues. Trimming removed 2 bases at V and 4 bases at J, with 9 bases between. Written as DNA, the CDR3 is TGTGCCAGCAGTTACGGCTCAGCTAAAAACATTCAGTACTTC. It translates to CASSYGSAKNIQYF.

The rearrangement links TRBV7-2 to TRBJ2-3; TRBD2 agrees at 9 bases. V lost 3 bases and J lost 5; bases outside the gene matches: 6. Germline V gene sequence: CDR1 SGHTA, CDR2 FQGNSA. CDR3 length: 15 residues. This CDR3 is CASSFTSGPQDTQYF. For the CDR3, the DNA is TGTGCCAGCAGCTTCACTAGCGGGCCTCAAGATACGCAGTATTTT.

The chain combines TRBV3-1 (or the pseudogene TRBV3-2) with TRBJ2-3, with D possibly TRBD2 on 5 matching bases. V was trimmed by 4 bases and J by 2 bases, leaving 22 bases between them. The V gene's germline CDR1 is LGHDT and CDR2 YNNKEL (reference sequence). The CDR3 totals 18 residues. CDR3 sequence (DNA): TGTGCCAGCAGCCGGGATTATGCCGCACTAGTCGACACAGATACGCAGTATTTT. It codes for CASSRDYAALVDTDTQYF.

V gene TRBV5-4 combines with J gene TRBJ2-2, with 8 bases aligning to TRBD1. CDR1 is SGHNT and CDR2 is YYREEE in the germline V gene (reference sequence). The CDR3 runs 15 residues. Trimming at V came to 2 bases and at J to 3 bases, leaving 3 bases not matched to a gene. The CDR3 reads CASSLQGVDTGELFF. The CDR3 region has the DNA TGTGCCAGCAGCTTACAGGGGGTCGACACCGGGGAGCTGTTTTTT.

A word on this clone: Other DNA sequences within the sample encode an identical CDR3. CDR3 protein: CATSDPRTDIYGYTF. In DNA, the CDR3 is TGTGCCACCAGCGATCCCAGGACAGATATCTATGGCTACACCTTC. V and J are TRBV24-1 and TRBJ1-2, with a possible D match to TRBD1 (6 bases). Trimming pared 7 bases from V and 4 bases from J, leaving 18 bases between. This CDR3 is 15 amino acids long. Germline loops: CDR1 KGHDR, CDR2 SFDVKD.

DNA for the CDR3: TGTGCCAGCAGTTACGACCGGGGACGAGAAAACACCATATATTTT. It translates to CASSYDRGRENTIYF. The rearrangement uses TRBV6-5 and TRBJ1-3; D might be TRBD1 (5 bases). The germline V gene encodes CDR1 MNHEY and CDR2 SVGAGI. The CDR3 is 15 residues long. V dropped 2 bases and J dropped 6 bases, with 14 bases sitting between them.

The gene calls are TRBV5-1 and TRBJ2-3, with 7 bases fitting TRBD1. Germline V lookup: CDR1 SGHRS, CDR2 YFSETQ. The V segment lost 3 bases and the J segment 4 bases; nucleotides outside the gene matches: 8. CDR3 size: 15 residues. Written as DNA, the CDR3 is TGCGCCAGCAGCTCAGAAACAGGGGTCCCAGATACGCAGTATTTT. It codes for CASSSETGVPDTQYF.